These T cell receptor beta chains were read from a single sample in a study of T cells and Merkel cell carcinoma outcomes. Assay used: immunoSEQ multiplex PCR; TCRdb lists only in-frame clones, some missing. In the table there are more than 7,500 clones, about 85% of which are singletons. The sample comprised tumor tissue from Merkel cell carcinoma. The receptors stem from a human donor with Merkel cell carcinoma. Both conserved end residues are part of each CDR3. The order of the fields is D gene, V gene, clone size, CDR3 length, J gene, CDR3 protein, CDR3 DNA. D genes are given only for firm matches. Clone size appears in some rows only: once, few, many, or a class for an expanded clone.

TRBD1,TRBV5-1,.,18,TRBJ2-7,CASSLLSKSSDRVDEQYF,TGCGCCAGCAGCTTGCTATCGAAATCAAGTGACAGGGTTGACGAGCAGTACTTC
.,TRBV5-3,.,12,TRBJ1-2,CARSLCFHGYTF,TGTGCCAGAAGCTTGTGCTTTCATGGCTACACCTTC
TRBD2,TRBV5-1,.,15,TRBJ2-3,CASRVTSGLTDTQYF,TGCGCCAGCAGAGTGACTAGCGGACTCACAGATACGCAGTATTTT
.,TRBV29-1,.,11,TRBJ2-5,CSVEEGRTQYF,TGCAGCGTTGAAGAGGGGAGGACCCAGTACTTC
.,TRBV9,.,15,TRBJ1-2,CASSEKLDRIGGYTF,TGTGCCAGCAGCGAAAAGCTTGACAGGATTGGAGGCTACACCTTC
.,TRBV30,.,20,TRBJ2-7,CAWSVQGPGSVFAPRGEQYF,TGTGCCTGGAGTGTACAAGGGCCAGGGAGCGTGTTTGCCCCCAGGGGCGAGCAGTACTTC
.,TRBV6-5,.,11,TRBJ2-5,CASSYGETQYF,TGTGCCAGCAGTTACGGGGAGACCCAGTACTTC
.,TRBV11-2,.,17,TRBJ2-3,CASSFFVEDSLTDTQYF,TGTGCCAGCAGCTTCTTCGTCGAGGACAGCCTCACAGATACGCAGTATTTT
.,TRBV20-1,.,11,TRBJ2-5,CSASKGETQYF,TGCAGTGCTAGTAAGGGAGAGACCCAGTACTTC
.,TRBV5-1,.,13,TRBJ1-5,CASSLEPYQPQHF,TGCGCCAGCAGCTTGGAACCCTATCAGCCCCAGCATTTT
.,TRBV7-2,few,15,TRBJ2-4,CASSLERGAKNIQYF,TGTGCCAGCAGCTTAGAACGAGGGGCCAAAAACATTCAGTACTTC
TRBD2,TRBV4-1,.,18,TRBJ2-3,CASSQSPAGRGPGDTQYF,TGCGCCAGCAGCCAATCCCCCGCCGGGAGGGGACCGGGAGATACGCAGTATTTT
TRBD1,TRBV29-1,.,13,TRBJ2-7,CSGTGQGAGEQYF,TGCAGCGGGACGGGACAGGGGGCGGGCGAGCAGTACTTC
.,TRBV5-1,once,12,TRBJ2-2,CASSGGAGELFF,TGCGCCAGCAGCGGGGGTGCCGGGGAGCTGTTTTTT
.,TRBV7-9,.,14,TRBJ1-1,CASSLSAVNTEAFF,TGTGCCAGCAGCTTATCCGCCGTCAACACTGAAGCTTTCTTT
.,TRBV15,.,17,TRBJ2-5,CATSRVRPGGGKETQYF,TGTGCCACCAGCAGAGTAAGACCGGGCGGCGGCAAAGAGACCCAGTACTTC
.,TRBV7-8,.,14,TRBJ2-3,CATLPAPSTDTQYF,TGTGCCACCCTTCCCGCTCCTAGCACAGATACGCAGTATTTT
TRBD1,TRBV5-6,.,14,TRBJ1-1,CASSLGTGATEAFF,TGTGCCAGCAGCTTGGGGACAGGGGCCACTGAAGCTTTCTTT
TRBD2,TRBV5-1,.,17,TRBJ2-7,CASSPQLKRGLPYEQYF,TGCGCCAGCAGCCCCCAACTTAAGCGGGGCTTGCCCTACGAGCAGTACTTC
TRBD2,TRBV5-1,.,14,TRBJ2-3,CASSLVRGTETQYF,TGCGCCAGCAGCTTGGTGCGGGGGACGGAGACACAGTATTTT
.,TRBV18,.,15,TRBJ2-2,CASSPSAVVSGELFF,TGTGCCAGCTCACCGTCGGCGGTAGTTTCCGGGGAGCTGTTTTTT
TRBD1,TRBV27,once,16,TRBJ1-5,CASSRKTGVGSQPQHF,TGTGCCAGCAGTCGAAAGACAGGGGTCGGGAGTCAGCCCCAGCATTTT